The 28 T cell receptor beta chains in this list originate from one sample, sequenced in a study of metastatic and nonmetastatic thyroid tumors. TCRdb re-processed the PCR reads through MiXCR. The table includes 30,000 to 35,000 clones, 15% detected once. The entire patient cohort was treatment-naive prior to thyroid surgery. Sample: blood. The receptor set was obtained from a male donor with papillary thyroid cancer or a benign thyroid nodule (not recorded which). Some clones in this sample may be carry-over from other donors' samples.

About this clone itself: The sample has other DNA sequences that encode this CDR3 too. The chain has TRBV3-1 and TRBJ2-7, with TRBD1 matching over 9 bases. The J segment lost 4 bases and the V segment lost 3 bases, leaving 7 bases of the junction unmatched. The CDR3 is made up of 15 amino acids. Per the germline V gene, CDR1 is LGHDT and CDR2 is YNNKEL (reference sequence). The CDR3 loop is CASSHLRGQGYEQYF. The CDR3 nucleotides are TGTGCCAGCAGCCATCTTAGGGGACAGGGATACGAGCAGTACTTC.

This clone came up a few times. The chain has TRBV6-1 and TRBJ2-7, with 7 bases aligning to TRBD2. The length of the CDR3 is 16 residues. Trimming cost V 4 bases and J 7 bases; bases outside gene matches: 16. Germline V gene lookup returns CDR1 MNHNS and CDR2 SASEGT. The chain's CDR3 is CASSGRSGTPGGEQYF. The CDR3 coding sequence is TGTGCCAGCAGTGGGAGGAGCGGGACCCCGGGGGGAGAGCAGTACTTC.

This clone has a count of ten or more. V usage is TRBV20-1 and J usage is TRBJ2-7, with 12 bases that match TRBD2. Trimming took 4 bases from V and 6 from J; bases not matched to a gene: 4. This CDR3 has 13 residues. From germline, CDR1 is DFQATT and CDR2 SNEGSKA (reference sequence). In nucleotides, the CDR3 is TGCAGTGCTATCGGACTAGCGGGATCCGAGCAGTACTTC. Translating it yields CSAIGLAGSEQYF.

As concerns this clone: Since a much larger clone is just one base distant, this may be a read error. Additional DNA sequences in this sample encode the identical CDR3. The V call is TRBV20-1, the J call TRBJ2-1; D is possibly TRBD1 (5 bases). Trimming removed 8 bases at V and 0 bases at J, with 17 bases between. The CDR3 runs to 15 residues. Per the germline V gene, CDR1 is DFQATT and CDR2 is SNEGSKA (reference sequence). The CDR3 loop is CSSRVTGRSYNEQFF. CDR3 DNA sequence: TGCAGTTCCAGGGTGACGGGCCGCTCCTACAATGAGCAGTTCTTC.

This clone was recorded many times. Other nucleotide sequences from this sample produce the same CDR3. J is TRBJ2-1 and V is TRBV12-3 or TRBV12-4; D is unclear. This CDR3 comprises 14 residues. The V gene lost 5 bases and the J gene lost 8 bases, with 16 bases spanning the gap. For the CDR3, the DNA is TGTGCCAGCAGTCTAAACGGAGAGCTCCATGAGCAGTTCTTC. This codes for CASSLNGELHEQFF.

This rearrangement joins TRBV28 to TRBJ2-1, with D maybe TRBD1 (5 bases). The CDR3 is made up of 17 amino acids. V was pared by 2 bases and J by 2 bases, with 16 bases between. CDR1 is MDHEN and CDR2 is SYDVKM in the germline V gene. The chain's CDR3 is CASSLGRDRRPYNEQFF. CDR3 DNA sequence: TGTGCCAGCAGTTTAGGGCGCGACAGACGACCCTACAATGAGCAGTTCTTC.

This clone was detected ten times or more. The chain joins TRBV20-1 to TRBJ2-3; maybe TRBD2 (6 bases). This CDR3 is built from 15 residues. In germline, CDR1 is DFQATT, CDR2 SNEGSKA (reference sequence). The V end was cut by 2 bases, the J end by 2 bases, with 14 bases between. The CDR3 spells CSARPKASATDTQYF. In nucleotides, the CDR3 is TGCAGTGCTAGACCTAAGGCTAGCGCCACAGATACGCAGTATTTT.

The chain combines TRBV6-1 with TRBJ2-5; D call uncertain. Trimming pared 7 bases from V and 2 bases from J, leaving 17 bases between. Germline V gene sequence: CDR1 MNHNS, CDR2 SASEGT. The CDR3 has 15 amino acids. Written as DNA, the CDR3 is TGTGCCAGCATGCCTCGCTGGTCGTCGCAAGAGACCCAGTACTTC. Protein product: CASMPRWSSQETQYF.

The chain combines TRBV7-6 with TRBJ2-2, with D perhaps matching TRBD2 (5 bases). Germline V gene sequence: CDR1 SGHVS, CDR2 FNYEAQ. Deletions cut 4 bases from V and 1 base from J, with 10 bases between. The CDR3 is made up of 15 amino acids. The CDR3: CASSSTIWNTGELFF. The CDR3 DNA is TGTGCCAGCAGCTCGACTATCTGGAACACCGGGGAGCTGTTTTTT.

The V gene is TRBV6-1, the J gene TRBJ1-2; D uncertain. Per the germline V gene, CDR1 is MNHNS and CDR2 is SASEGT. The CDR3 is made up of 11 amino acids. V lost 7 bases, J lost 5 bases, and 8 bases lay in between. In DNA form, the CDR3 reads TGTGCCAGCACGAACGGATATGGCTACACCTTC. Amino acids: CASTNGYGYTF.

The J gene is TRBJ2-3, the V gene TRBV30; the D call may be TRBD1 or TRBD2 (5 bases each). The CDR3 is made up of 14 amino acids. From germline, CDR1 is GTSNPN and CDR2 SVGIG (reference sequence). Trimming cost V 8 bases and J 2 bases, with 17 bases left between them. CDR3 region: CAGMGESSTDTQYF. The DNA of the CDR3 is TGTGCCGGGATGGGGGAAAGCTCCACAGATACGCAGTATTTT.

There are many counts of this clone. The chain has TRBV30 and TRBJ1-5, with D unresolved. This CDR3 comprises 14 residues. The V and J ends lost 0 bases and 3 bases respectively, with 9 bases between them. Germline CDR1 reads GTSNPN; CDR2 reads SVGIG (reference sequence). The CDR3 nucleotides read TGTGCCTGGAGTGTACGGCAAGTCAATCAGCCCCAGCATTTT. Its translation: CAWSVRQVNQPQHF.

This clone came up many times. The J gene is TRBJ1-2, the V gene TRBV19; 10 bases are shared with TRBD1. V lost 7 bases, J lost 5 bases, and 10 bases stayed unmatched. Germline values: CDR1 LNHDA, CDR2 SQIVND (reference sequence). The CDR3 is 15 amino acids. CDR3 DNA: TGTGCCAGTACCCCGGACAGGGGGAAGGGATATGGCTACACCTTC. Amino acids: CASTPDRGKGYGYTF.

By share of the sample, this clone is medium-sized. The CDR3: CASSEGQPSSYNEQFF. CDR3 nucleotide sequence: TGTGCCAGCAGTGAAGGACAGCCGAGCTCCTACAATGAGCAGTTCTTC. The chain links TRBV6-1 to TRBJ2-1; tentatively, D is TRBD1 (5 bases). Per the germline V gene, CDR1 is MNHNS and CDR2 is SASEGT. This CDR3 is built from 16 residues. Trimming took 1 base from V and 0 from J, leaving 10 bases between them.

This clone was picked up many times. V gene TRBV5-1 combines with J gene TRBJ2-5; 10 nucleotides align to TRBD2. Germline loops: CDR1 SGHRS, CDR2 YFSETQ. There are 15 residues in the CDR3. V was clipped by 3 bases and J by 2 bases; unmatched bases: 4. The CDR3, as DNA: TGCGCCAGCAGCTCCCTAGCGGGGGTACAAGAGACCCAGTACTTC. Its protein is CASSSLAGVQETQYF.

This clone is labeled medium-sized. This chain uses TRBV12-3 or TRBV12-4 with TRBJ2-7; TRBD2 matches 16 bases. The CDR3 consists of 14 residues. V was pared by 4 bases and J by 7 bases, with 1 base of the junction left unmatched. The CDR3 DNA reads as TGTGCCAGCAGTTCGGGACTAGCGGGAGGGGAGCAGTACTTC. This codes for CASSSGLAGGEQYF.

This clone was detected many times. The rearrangement uses TRBV15 and TRBJ1-1; D unclear. In germline, CDR1 is LNHNV, CDR2 YYDKDF (reference sequence). V lost 1 base and J 6 bases, leaving 9 bases between the germline ends. The length of the CDR3 is 13 residues. The CDR3 loop reads CATSRGERAEAFF. The DNA of the CDR3 is TGTGCCACCAGCAGAGGCGAGAGGGCTGAAGCTTTCTTT.

This clone is medium-sized in the sample. This chain joins TRBV6-2 or TRBV6-3 and TRBJ2-2, with 8 bases aligning to TRBD1. V shed 6 bases and J 5 bases; nucleotides not matched to a gene: 2. This CDR3 comprises 13 residues. CDR1 is MNHEY and CDR2 is SVGEGT in the germline V gene. The CDR3 DNA sequence: TGTGCCAGCAGGTGGACAGGGACCGGGGAGCTGTTTTTT. This encodes CASRWTGTGELFF.

This clone was picked up many times. This chain joins TRBV5-4 and TRBJ1-2; TRBD1 aligns across 10 bases. Germline lookup yields CDR1 SGHNT and CDR2 YYREEE (reference sequence). J was trimmed by 9 bases and V by 5 bases; bases with no gene match: 13. This CDR3 region has 15 residues. The CDR3 reads CASSSPGQGIKSYTF. CDR3 nucleotides: TGTGCCAGCAGTTCACCGGGACAGGGGATTAAGAGCTACACCTTC.

Ten or more counts support this clone. The rearrangement links TRBV4-1 to TRBJ2-7; D is perhaps TRBD2 (5 bases). CDR1 MGHRA and CDR2 YSYEKL come from the germline V gene. V lost 1 base to trimming and J lost 3 bases, with 7 bases between them. The CDR3 consists of 13 residues. The CDR3 region is CASSQVGDYEQYF. For the CDR3, the DNA is TGCGCCAGCAGCCAAGTCGGGGACTACGAGCAGTACTTC.

A few counts support this clone. The chain uses TRBV24-1 and TRBJ1-1; no firm D call. V was cut by 4 bases and J by 13 bases, with 9 bases left in between. The CDR3 covers 10 residues. Germline CDR1 is KGHDR and CDR2 is SFDVKD. CDR3 DNA: TGTGCCACCAGTGACCACCGGGATTTCTTT. Translated: CATSDHRDFF.

A note on this clone: This may be a read error, as it is one base from a much larger clone. This chain connects TRBV15 to TRBJ2-5; D might be TRBD2 (7 bases). In germline, CDR1 is LNHNV, CDR2 YYDKDF (reference sequence). The CDR3 consists of 15 residues. This CDR3 is CATSRGGGGQGTQYF. The CDR3 bases are TGTGCCACCAGCAGAGGAGGGGGGGGCCAAGGGACCCAGTACTTC.

The chain links TRBV3-1 to TRBJ2-2; 8 bases agree with TRBD1. J was trimmed by 5 bases and V by 2 bases; bases with no gene match: 7. In germline, CDR1 is LGHDT, CDR2 YNNKEL (reference sequence). The length of the CDR3 is 16 residues. The chain's CDR3 is CASSQITRGRTGELFF. CDR3 DNA: TGTGCCAGCAGCCAAATCACCAGGGGGCGGACCGGGGAGCTGTTTTTT.

This clone was found many times. This chain uses TRBV2 with TRBJ2-7; 9 bases line up with TRBD2. V lost 3 bases and J lost 3; bases outside the gene matches: 3. CDR1 and CDR2 from the germline V gene are SNHLY and FYNNEI. The length of the CDR3 is 14 residues. The chain's CDR3 is CASSDSSGSYEQYF. The CDR3 region has the DNA TGTGCCAGCAGTGATAGTAGCGGGAGCTACGAGCAGTACTTC.

By share, this clone ranks as medium-sized. The chain links TRBV2 to TRBJ2-7, with a possible D match to TRBD1 (5 bases). Germline V gene data show CDR1 as SNHLY and CDR2 as FYNNEI. The ends were cut back, 6 bases at V and 4 bases at J, with 10 bases in the middle. The CDR3 length is 12 residues. The CDR3 DNA follows: TGTGCCAGCAGGATTGGGGCATACGAGCAGTACTTC. This codes for CASRIGAYEQYF.

The table lists this clone with many counts. This chain connects TRBV15 to TRBJ1-2, with TRBD1 as a possible D gene (5 bases). Germline V CDR1 and CDR2: LNHNV, YYDKDF (reference sequence). Trimming pared 0 bases from V and 7 bases from J, leaving 6 bases between. The CDR3 loop spans 12 amino acids. This CDR3 is CATSRDGGGYTF. The CDR3 DNA is TGTGCCACCAGCAGAGATGGGGGTGGCTACACCTTC.

This clone was observed many times. This chain connects TRBV9 to TRBJ2-7, with 9 positions matching TRBD1. The germline V gene encodes CDR1 SGDLS and CDR2 YYNGEE. The length of the CDR3 is 14 residues. V shed 4 bases, J shed 3 bases, and the junction held 5 bases outside the gene matches. The CDR3 here is CASSSTTGGYEQYF. The CDR3 DNA follows: TGTGCCAGCAGCTCGACGACAGGGGGCTACGAGCAGTACTTC.

The genes are TRBV6-1 and TRBJ2-3, with TRBD2 identical over 7 bases. The CDR3 covers 14 residues. CDR1 is MNHNS and CDR2 is SASEGT in the germline V gene. The ends lost 10 bases at V and 5 bases at J; junction bases unmatched: 12. The CDR3: CAISGGGPQDTQYF. The CDR3 DNA follows: TGTGCCATCTCGGGGGGAGGGCCACAAGATACGCAGTATTTT.